This TCR beta chain appears in the sequencing data of a study of molecular identifiers for immune sequencing clone quantification. Study summary: For replicates, RNA isolated from roughly 20,000 or 100,000 naive CD8 cells was divided into five portions, of which four were sequenced.

Germline trimming cut 0 bases from V and 7 bases from J; bases unmatched to any gene: 6. Germline V gene lookup returns CDR1 SGDLS and CDR2 YYNGEE. This CDR3 has 16 amino acids. Comment on this clonotype: Its antigen is not identified.

TCRdb redid the calling of the PCR reads with MiXCR, one entry per CDR3 protein. The profile shows about half a million distinct CDR3 sequences, roughly 26% of them singletons. General observations from the study: The share of molecules held by clones above 20 RNA copies was over 99% in effector cells and under 1% in naive cells. Should identical TCR molecules share a barcode, the sizes of highly expanded clones could be underestimated.

Using 10%, 30% or 50% RNA, naive CD8 libraries were derived from around 20,000 to 1,000,000 sorted cells. The rearrangement joins TRBV9 to TRBJ1-6; TRBD1 matches at 8 bases. The specimen sequenced was naive CD8+ T cells from blood, with Jurkat cell RNA spiked in. Subset indicated: FACS-sorted CD8+CD4-CCR7+CD45RA+ naive T cells. This sequence was found in a human donor in good health. Some libraries in this study had Jurkat cell RNA spiked in. CDR3 DNA sequence: TGTGCCAGCAGCGTAGATGGACAGGGTGGAAATTCACCCCTCCACTTT. Amino acids: CASSVDGQGGNSPLHF.